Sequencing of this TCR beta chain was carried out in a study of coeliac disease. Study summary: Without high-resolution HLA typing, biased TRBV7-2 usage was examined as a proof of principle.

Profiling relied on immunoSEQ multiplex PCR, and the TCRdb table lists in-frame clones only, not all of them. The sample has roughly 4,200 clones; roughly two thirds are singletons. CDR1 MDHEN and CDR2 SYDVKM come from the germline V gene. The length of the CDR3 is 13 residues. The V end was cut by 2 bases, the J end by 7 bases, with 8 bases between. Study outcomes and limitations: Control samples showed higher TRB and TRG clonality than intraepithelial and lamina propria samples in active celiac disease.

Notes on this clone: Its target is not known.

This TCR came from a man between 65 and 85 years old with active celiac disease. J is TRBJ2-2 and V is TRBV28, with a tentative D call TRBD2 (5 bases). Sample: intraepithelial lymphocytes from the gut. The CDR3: CASSLGEFGELFF. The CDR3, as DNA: TGTGCCAGCAGTTTAGGGGAGTTCGGGGAGCTGTTTTTT.